This T cell receptor beta chain originates from a study of Ad26.COV2.S vaccination and SARS-CoV-2 variants. Overall study context: The vaccine Ad26.COV2.S was put into the muscle once, or twice with 56 days between.

This sample's treatment: 19 received Ad26.COV2.S at low or high dose, single or two shots; a few received placebo; per-sample allocation not given. Collection of the samples took place on day 63 after the first injection of vaccine or placebo. An Ad26 vector expressing Wuhan-strain SARS-CoV-2 spike served as the vaccine. Germline CDR1 is MNHEY and CDR2 is SMNVEV (reference sequence). This CDR3 spans 15 amino acids. The junction had 1 base not matched to a gene; V was cut back by 3 bases and J by 0 bases. Concerning this clone itself: As yet, its antigen is unknown.

General observations from the study: CD8+ and CD4+ T cells specific for spike reportedly responded with substantial breadth after vaccination. Those who received the vaccine showed greater spike-specific TCR breadth than those given placebo.

Profiled with immunoSEQ multiplex PCR; TCRdb holds only in-frame clones, not every one. The table has about 420,000 clones, 70% to 90% seen once. The chain is built from TRBV27 and TRBJ2-2, with 7 bases fitting TRBD2. This specimen consisted of peripheral blood, obtained in a trial of Ad26.COV2.S vaccine versus placebo. This TCR came from a person between 18 and 65 years old who received the Ad26.COV2.S COVID-19 vaccine or a placebo. CDR3 region: CASSFGLANTGELFF. For the CDR3, the DNA is TGTGCCAGCAGTTTTGGACTAGCGAACACCGGGGAGCTGTTTTTT.